This T cell receptor beta chain was recorded in a study of blood T cell repertoires in COVID-19. Study details: Specimens from acute and convalescent COVID-19 originated in the United States, Italy and Spain. Nucleic acid was either cDNA or gDNA, and it came from T cells, B-cell-depleted T cells, or PBMCs.

Trimming took off 3 bases at V and 3 bases at J, with 5 bases between the two ends. The CDR3 spans 12 residues. Per the germline V gene, CDR1 is WSHSY and CDR2 is SAAADI. Authors' analysis steps: Amplifying reference gene primers gave estimates of nucleated cell counts. TCRdb's copy holds only in-frame clones and misses some; the assay was immunoSEQ multiplex PCR. Clone size and the V and J calls come from that table; the DNA yielded D and trimming. The table includes about 80,000 clones, 80% detected once. Sequencing used peripheral blood. The V gene is TRBV10-2, the J gene TRBJ1-1, with D hard to call. This clonotype originated in a middle-aged woman with active or convalescent COVID-19. The CDR3 loop is CASSESDTEAFF. The DNA of the CDR3 is TGCGCCAGCAGTGAATCGGACACTGAAGCTTTCTTT.